The rows below give T cell receptor beta chains drawn from one sample of a study of blood T cell repertoires in COVID-19. Data came from immunoSEQ multiplex PCR; TCRdb stores just in-frame clones and leaves some out. The sample yields 130,000 or so clones, roughly nine tenths seen once. Sequenced sample: peripheral blood. The receptors shown here come from a human donor with COVID-19, enrolled during active disease. The donor label of this sample is uncertain. CDR3s include the opening cysteine and the closing phenylalanine or tryptophan. A D gene is named only where the DNA matches it firmly. The size of a clone is reported for some rows only, either as once, few or many, or as a class for expanded clones.

>TRBD1|TRBJ2-2|-|TRBV10-3
CATLKGQGANEGELFF
TGTGCCACTTTAAAAGGACAGGGGGCAAATGAAGGGGAGCTGTTTTTT
>TRBD1|TRBJ2-2|once|TRBV27
CASSLITGGWSPGELFF
TGTGCCAGCAGTCTAATAACAGGGGGCTGGTCTCCCGGGGAGCTGTTTTTT
>TRBD1|TRBJ1-5|-|TRBV13
CASSLAGGEGNQPQHF
TGTGCCAGCAGCTTAGCAGGGGGCGAAGGCAATCAGCCCCAGCATTTT
>TRBD1|TRBJ1-1|-|TRBV18
CASSVPGGAGTEAFF
TGTGCCAGCTCAGTTCCAGGGGGCGCGGGCACTGAAGCTTTCTTT
>-|TRBJ1-4|-|TRBV28
CASTLGGVTNEKLFF
TGTGCCAGCACCCTGGGGGGGGTAACTAATGAAAAACTGTTTTTT
>-|TRBJ1-2|-|TRBV9
CASSGGLSTAYGYTF
TGTGCCAGCAGCGGGGGGCTTTCGACGGCCTATGGCTACACCTTC
>-|TRBJ2-7|-|TRBV4-1
CASSQGERSYEQYF
TGCGCCAGCAGCCAAGGGGAGCGGTCCTACGAGCAGTACTTC
>-|TRBJ1-1|-|TRBV5-1
CASSLEGQNTEAFF
TGCGCCAGCAGCTTGGAGGGACAGAACACTGAAGCTTTCTTT
>TRBD2|TRBJ2-7|-|TRBV11-2
CASSSWTSGGTRGYF
TGTGCCAGCAGCTCCTGGACTAGCGGGGGTACCCGGGGGTACTTC
>TRBD2|TRBJ2-7|once|TRBV5-1
CASSPPELAGGQEQYF
TGCGCCAGCAGCCCGCCCGAACTAGCGGGAGGGCAAGAGCAGTACTTC
>-|TRBJ2-5|-|TRBV19
CASQETGVGGETQYF
TGTGCCAGTCAGGAAACGGGTGTTGGGGGGGAGACCCAGTACTTC
>-|TRBJ2-7|-|TRBV3-1/TRBV3-2
CASSQDLARHDEQYF
TGTGCCAGCAGCCAAGATCTCGCCCGACATGACGAGCAGTACTTC
>TRBD1|TRBJ1-4|-|TRBV7-9
CASSFGQGGEKLFF
TGTGCCAGCAGCTTTGGACAGGGTGGGGAAAAACTGTTTTTT
>TRBD1|TRBJ2-7|-|TRBV10-2
CASRERQGNSREQYF
TGCGCCAGCAGGGAACGACAGGGGAACTCTAGGGAGCAGTACTTC
>-|TRBJ2-3|-|TRBV7-9
CASSFGWPARGGNTDTQYF
TGTGCCAGCAGCTTCGGGTGGCCGGCCAGGGGTGGGAACACAGATACGCAGTATTTT
>TRBD1|TRBJ1-2|-|TRBV6-5
CASSYMTGGMSRGYTF
TGTGCCAGCAGTTATATGACAGGGGGCATGAGTAGGGGCTACACCTTC
>-|TRBJ2-7|-|TRBV12-3/TRBV12-4
CASSQGTSYEQYF
TGTGCCAGCTCCCAGGGGACCTCCTACGAGCAGTACTTC
>-|TRBJ1-1|-|TRBV27
CASSLRGGFEAFF
TGTGCCAGCAGCCTTAGGGGGGGCTTTGAAGCTTTCTTT
>-|TRBJ1-2|-|TRBV2
CASSFLRDGYTF
TGTGCCAGCAGCTTCCTCAGGGATGGCTACACCTTC
>-|TRBJ1-4|-|TRBV14
CASSQGFRGNEKLFF
TGTGCCAGCAGCCAGGGTTTTAGGGGGAATGAAAAACTGTTTTTT
>-|TRBJ1-1|-|TRBV9
CASSPWGLSEAFF
TGTGCCAGCAGCCCTTGGGGGCTATCTGAAGCTTTCTTT
>TRBD1|TRBJ1-3|-|TRBV6-1
CASSEPGQGVNTIYF
TGTGCCAGCAGTGAGCCGGGACAGGGAGTAAACACCATATATTTT
>TRBD1|TRBJ1-3|-|TRBV10-3
CAITGGISSASGNTIYF
TGTGCCATCACAGGGGGGATAAGTTCCGCTTCTGGAAACACCATATATTTT
>-|TRBJ2-3|-|TRBV15
CATSRDPPRAVYF
TGTGCCACCAGCAGAGACCCCCCAAGAGCGGTATATTTT
>TRBD2|TRBJ2-5|-|TRBV2
CASATSDQETQYF
TGTGCCAGCGCAACTAGCGACCAAGAGACCCAGTACTTC
>-|TRBJ1-1|-|TRBV7-6
CASSTEVNTEAFF
TGTGCCAGCAGCACAGAAGTGAACACTGAAGCTTTCTTT
>-|TRBJ2-3|once|TRBV19
CASSPTGRGGHGTQYF
TGTGCCAGTAGCCCCACCGGGCGGGGCGGTCATGGGACGCAGTATTTT
>-|TRBJ1-2|-|TRBV4-1
CASSQVGLPGGAGYTF
TGCGCCAGCAGCCAAGTTGGGCTCCCAGGAGGAGCGGGCTACACCTTC
>-|TRBJ2-2|once|TRBV7-9
CASSFGQLGELFF
TGTGCCAGCAGCTTCGGACAGCTCGGGGAGCTGTTTTTT
>-|TRBJ1-6|-|TRBV14
CASSQAWGDNSPLHF
TGTGCCAGCAGCCAAGCATGGGGGGATAATTCACCCCTCCACTTT
>-|TRBJ1-1|-|TRBV7-2
CASSLVRGSTEAFF
TGTGCCAGCAGCTTAGTTAGGGGGAGCACTGAAGCTTTCTTT
>-|TRBJ1-5|-|TRBV6-5
CASYLGAYSNQPQHF
TGTGCCTCCTATCTGGGGGCTTATAGCAATCAGCCCCAGCATTTT
>TRBD1|TRBJ2-1|-|TRBV6-5
CASREMGQWGEQFF
TGTGCCAGCAGAGAGATGGGACAGTGGGGCGAGCAGTTCTTC
>TRBD1|TRBJ2-7|-|TRBV27
CASSRDRGYEQYF
TGTGCCAGCTCCCGGGACAGGGGCTACGAGCAGTACTTC
>-|TRBJ2-2|-|TRBV3-1/TRBV3-2
CASSQDQNTGELFF
TGTGCCAGCAGCCAAGACCAGAACACCGGGGAGCTGTTTTTT
>-|TRBJ1-6|-|TRBV2
CASSPPRAVNSPLHF
TGTGCCAGCAGTCCCCCGAGGGCAGTTAATTCACCCCTCCACTTT
>-|TRBJ2-3|-|TRBV5-1
CASRRDGSTDTQYF
TGCGCCAGCCGGAGGGACGGAAGCACAGATACGCAGTATTTT
>TRBD1|TRBJ1-1|-|TRBV11-1
CASSPQTGGNTEAFF
TGTGCCAGCAGCCCTCAGACAGGGGGGAACACTGAAGCTTTCTTT
>-|TRBJ2-3|-|TRBV6-4
CASSAEGGFTDTQYF
TGTGCCAGCAGTGCAGAAGGCGGGTTCACAGATACGCAGTATTTT
>-|TRBJ1-5|-|TRBV3-1/TRBV3-2
CASSQEWRAQPQHF
TGTGCCAGCAGCCAAGAATGGCGGGCTCAGCCCCAGCATTTT
>-|TRBJ2-2|-|TRBV6-5
CASSLDPGELFF
TGTGCCAGCAGCCTAGATCCCGGGGAGCTGTTTTTT
>-|TRBJ2-3|-|TRBV12-5
CASGLVPVSHDTQYF
TGTGCTAGTGGTTTGGTTCCGGTTTCTCACGATACGCAGTATTTT
>TRBD1|TRBJ1-5|-|TRBV19
CASSILDRANQPQHF
TGTGCCAGTAGTATCTTAGACAGGGCCAATCAGCCCCAGCATTTT
>TRBD1|TRBJ1-6|few|TRBV9
CASSETAQGAPLHF
TGTGCCAGCAGCGAGACTGCCCAGGGGGCACCCCTCCACTTT
>TRBD2|TRBJ2-7|-|TRBV19
CASSIVGGGISYEQYF
TGTGCCAGTAGTATAGTTGGCGGGGGTATTTCCTACGAGCAGTACTTC
>-|TRBJ1-2|few|TRBV13
CASSLRSGGIHTF
TGTGCCAGCAGCTTAAGGTCCGGAGGGATTCACACCTTC
>-|TRBJ1-4|-|TRBV5-4
CASSLWQGTNEKLFF
TGTGCCAGCAGCTTGTGGCAGGGGACTAATGAAAAACTGTTTTTT
>TRBD1|TRBJ1-1|-|TRBV25-1
CASSPDRGYTEAFF
TGTGCCAGCAGTCCGGACAGGGGGTATACTGAAGCTTTCTTT
>-|TRBJ1-1|-|TRBV6-5
CASSRGRSEAFF
TGTGCCAGCAGCCGAGGTCGGTCTGAAGCTTTCTTT
>-|TRBJ2-1|-|TRBV29-1
CSVPRDGVEGFF
TGCAGCGTTCCCAGAGATGGGGTGGAGGGGTTCTTC
>-|TRBJ1-6|once|TRBV15
CATSTRVKNSPLHF
TGTGCCACCAGCACCCGGGTTAAAAATTCACCCCTCCACTTT
>-|TRBJ1-2|-|TRBV7-9
CASSSLGSEAYGYTF
TGTGCCAGCAGCTCCCTCGGGAGCGAAGCATATGGCTACACCTTC